The clone carrying this T cell receptor (beta chain) was picked up a small number of times. What it binds is not known. Germline CDR1 is SQVTM and CDR2 is ANQGSEA. V was trimmed by 4 bases and J by 6 bases, leaving 13 bases between them. The CDR3 totals 13 residues. This specimen belongs to a study of T-cell memory formation after mild COVID-19. Points from the study as a whole: Mainly in CM and EM were contracting CD4+ clones; CD8+ were in EMRA.

Each CDR3 protein gets one entry after TCRdb re-called the 5' RACE reads with MiXCR. Among around 370,000 distinct CDR3 sequences listed, around a fifth were seen once. The TCR originated in an adult woman who had mild COVID-19 (a few samples of this study predate the infection). Cell type and time point are not known. The sequenced sample consisted of PBMCs or a T cell subset sorted from them (not recorded which). The chain uses TRBV29-1 and TRBJ2-1; either TRBD1 or TRBD2 may supply D (5 bases each). The CDR3 loop reads CSVVIIGTNEQFF. The CDR3, as DNA: TGCAGCGTTGTCATAATCGGGACCAATGAGCAGTTCTTC.